Sequencing of this TCR beta chain was carried out in a study of early T cells in non-severe SARS-CoV-2 infection. From germline, CDR1 is DFQATT and CDR2 SNEGSKA (reference sequence). The CDR3 totals 16 residues. V shed 0 bases, J shed 4 bases, and the junction held 9 bases outside the gene matches. The table lists this clonotype with many counts. Its antigen is unknown. The TCR library protocol was used to attach unique molecular identifiers. These identifiers were attached to individual cDNA molecules. TCRdb processed the 5' RACE reads anew with MiXCR; each CDR3 protein has one entry. Of 40,000 to 60,000 distinct CDR3 sequences listed, about 4.1% are singletons. Findings and limits, study-wide: The study's VDJdb matching favored anti-spike CD8 responses and missed private and CD4 specificities.

The chain joins TRBV20-1 to TRBJ2-5; 9 nucleotides agree with TRBD2. Sequenced sample: whole blood. This receptor was taken from an adult who was a healthcare worker with PCR-confirmed SARS-CoV-2 infection or an uninfected control (not recorded which). Here the CDR3 reads CSARDLAGVTGETQYF. The DNA for the CDR3 is TGCAGTGCTAGAGATTTAGCGGGAGTCACGGGAGAGACCCAGTACTTC.